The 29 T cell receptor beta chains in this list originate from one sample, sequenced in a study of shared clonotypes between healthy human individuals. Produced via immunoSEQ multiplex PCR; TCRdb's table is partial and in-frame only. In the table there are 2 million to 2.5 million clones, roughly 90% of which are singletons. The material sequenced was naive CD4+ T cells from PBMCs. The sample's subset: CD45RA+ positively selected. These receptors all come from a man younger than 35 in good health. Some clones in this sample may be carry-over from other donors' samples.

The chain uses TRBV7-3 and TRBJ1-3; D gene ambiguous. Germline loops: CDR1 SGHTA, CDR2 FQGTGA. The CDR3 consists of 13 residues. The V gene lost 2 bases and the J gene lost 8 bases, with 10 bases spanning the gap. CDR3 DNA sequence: TGTGCCAGCAGCTTATATGGCGGTGACACCATATATTTT. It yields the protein CASSLYGGDTIYF. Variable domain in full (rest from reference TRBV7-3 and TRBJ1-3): GAGVSQTPSNKVTEKGKYVELRCDPISGHTALYWYRQSLGQGPEFLIYFQGTGAADDSGLPNDRFFAVRPEGSVSTLKIQRTERGDSAVYLCASSLYGGDTIYFGEGSWLTVV.

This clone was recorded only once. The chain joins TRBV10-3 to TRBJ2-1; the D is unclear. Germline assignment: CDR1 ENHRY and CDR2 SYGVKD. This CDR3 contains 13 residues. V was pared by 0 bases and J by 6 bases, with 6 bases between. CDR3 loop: CAISESSGNEQFF. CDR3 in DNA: TGTGCCATCAGTGAGTCCTCGGGCAATGAGCAGTTCTTC.

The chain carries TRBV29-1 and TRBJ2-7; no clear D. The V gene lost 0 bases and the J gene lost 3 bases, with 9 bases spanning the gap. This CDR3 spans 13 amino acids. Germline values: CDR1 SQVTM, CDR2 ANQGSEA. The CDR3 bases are TGCAGCGTTGAAGATAGGTCCGGCTACGAGCAGTACTTC. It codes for CSVEDRSGYEQYF.

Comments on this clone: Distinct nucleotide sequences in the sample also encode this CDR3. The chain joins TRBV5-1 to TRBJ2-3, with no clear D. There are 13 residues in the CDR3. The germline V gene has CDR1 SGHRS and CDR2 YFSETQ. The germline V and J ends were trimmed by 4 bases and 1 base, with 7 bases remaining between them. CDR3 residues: CASSLTGTDTQYF. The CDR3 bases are TGCGCCAGCAGCCTGACGGGCACAGATACGCAGTATTTT. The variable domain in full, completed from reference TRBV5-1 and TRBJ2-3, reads KAGVTQTPRYLIKTRGQQVTLSCSPISGHRSVSWYQQTPGQGLQFLFEYFSETQRNKGNFPGRFSGRQFSNSRSEMNVSTLELGDSALYLCASSLTGTDTQYFGPGTRLTVL.

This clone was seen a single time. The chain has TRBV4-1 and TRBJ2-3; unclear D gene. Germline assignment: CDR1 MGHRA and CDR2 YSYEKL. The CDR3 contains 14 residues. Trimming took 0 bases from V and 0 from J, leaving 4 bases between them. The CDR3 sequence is CASSQDESTDTQYF. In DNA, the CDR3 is TGCGCCAGCAGCCAAGACGAAAGCACAGATACGCAGTATTTT.

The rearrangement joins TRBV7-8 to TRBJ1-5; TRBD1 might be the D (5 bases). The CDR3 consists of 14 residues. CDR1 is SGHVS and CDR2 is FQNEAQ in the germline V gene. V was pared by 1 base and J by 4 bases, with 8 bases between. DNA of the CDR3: TGTGCCAGCAGCTTAGGTGGGGGGAATCAGCCCCAGCATTTT. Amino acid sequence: CASSLGGGNQPQHF.

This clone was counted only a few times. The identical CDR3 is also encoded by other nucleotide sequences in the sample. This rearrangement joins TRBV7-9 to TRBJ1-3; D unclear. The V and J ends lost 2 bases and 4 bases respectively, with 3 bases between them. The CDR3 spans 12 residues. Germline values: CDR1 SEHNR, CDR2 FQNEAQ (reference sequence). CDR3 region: CASSLQGNTIYF. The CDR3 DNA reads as TGTGCCAGCAGCTTACAGGGAAACACCATATATTTT.

This chain's CDR3 is CASSFYRQGAGQPQHF. The CDR3 DNA is TGTGCCAGCAGTTTTTATCGGCAGGGGGCCGGTCAGCCCCAGCATTTT. The V and J genes are TRBV28 and TRBJ1-5; 8 bases line up with TRBD1. This CDR3 is built from 16 residues. V was clipped by 3 bases and J by 6 bases; unmatched bases: 10. CDR1 MDHEN and CDR2 SYDVKM come from the germline V gene.

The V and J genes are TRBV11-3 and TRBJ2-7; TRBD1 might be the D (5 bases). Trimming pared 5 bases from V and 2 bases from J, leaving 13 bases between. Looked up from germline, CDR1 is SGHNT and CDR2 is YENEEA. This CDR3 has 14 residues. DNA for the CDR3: TGTGCCAGCAGCCGCAGGGCAGGGACCTACGAGCAGTACTTC. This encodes CASSRRAGTYEQYF.

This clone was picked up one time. For the CDR3, the DNA is TGCGCCAGCAGCCCACCGGGGAGCGGCCTAGCCAAAAACATTCAGTACTTC. This encodes CASSPPGSGLAKNIQYF. The V gene is TRBV5-1, the J gene TRBJ2-4; tentatively, D is TRBD2 (5 bases). The CDR3 length is 17 residues. Germline V gene sequence: CDR1 SGHRS, CDR2 YFSETQ. Trimming took off 4 bases at V and 0 bases at J, with 17 bases between the two ends.

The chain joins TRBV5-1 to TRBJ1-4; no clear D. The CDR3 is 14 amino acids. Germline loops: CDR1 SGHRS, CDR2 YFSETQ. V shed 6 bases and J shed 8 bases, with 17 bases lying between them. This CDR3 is CASNPGSPGEKLFF. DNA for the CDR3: TGCGCCAGCAACCCCGGGTCCCCGGGGGAAAAACTGTTTTTT.

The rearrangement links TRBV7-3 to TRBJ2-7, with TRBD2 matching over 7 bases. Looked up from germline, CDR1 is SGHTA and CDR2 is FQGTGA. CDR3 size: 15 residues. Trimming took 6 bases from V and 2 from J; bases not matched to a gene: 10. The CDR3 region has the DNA TGTGCCAGCAGGACCAGCGGGACCCTCACCTACGAGCAGTACTTC. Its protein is CASRTSGTLTYEQYF.

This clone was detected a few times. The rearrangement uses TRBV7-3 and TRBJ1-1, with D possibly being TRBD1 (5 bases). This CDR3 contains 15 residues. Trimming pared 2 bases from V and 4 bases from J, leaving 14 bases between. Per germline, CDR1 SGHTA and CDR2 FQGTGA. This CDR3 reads CASSLLGGRSTEAFF. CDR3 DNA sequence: TGTGCCAGCAGCTTACTTGGGGGAAGGAGCACTGAAGCTTTCTTT.

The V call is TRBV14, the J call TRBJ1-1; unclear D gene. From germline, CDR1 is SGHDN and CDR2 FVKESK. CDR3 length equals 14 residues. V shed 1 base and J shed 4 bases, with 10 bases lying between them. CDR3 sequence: CASSQALRSTEAFF. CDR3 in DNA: TGTGCCAGCAGCCAAGCCCTCAGGAGCACTGAAGCTTTCTTT.

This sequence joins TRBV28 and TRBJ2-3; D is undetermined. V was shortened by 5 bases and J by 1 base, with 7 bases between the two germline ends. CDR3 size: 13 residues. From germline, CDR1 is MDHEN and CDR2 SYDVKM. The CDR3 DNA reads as TGTGCCAGCAGTCCCGTACGCACAGATACGCAGTATTTT. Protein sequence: CASSPVRTDTQYF.

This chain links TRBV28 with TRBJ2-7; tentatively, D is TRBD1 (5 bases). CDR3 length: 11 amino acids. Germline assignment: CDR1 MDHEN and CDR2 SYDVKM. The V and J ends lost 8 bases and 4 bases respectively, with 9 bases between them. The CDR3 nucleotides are TGTGCCAGCGGACAAATATACGAGCAGTACTTC. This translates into CASGQIYEQYF.

The CDR3 DNA reads TGTGCCTGGAGTCCCCGGGACCCGTATAACTATGGCTACACCTTC. It specifies CAWSPRDPYNYGYTF. The chain has TRBV30 and TRBJ1-2, with D perhaps matching TRBD1 (5 bases). V lost 2 bases and J 1 base, leaving 14 bases between the germline ends. Germline CDR1 GTSNPN, CDR2 SVGIG (reference sequence). The CDR3 spans 15 residues.

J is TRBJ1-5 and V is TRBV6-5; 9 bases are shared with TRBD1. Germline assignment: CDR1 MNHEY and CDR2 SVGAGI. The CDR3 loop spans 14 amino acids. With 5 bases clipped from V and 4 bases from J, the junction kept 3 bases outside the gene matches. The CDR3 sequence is CASSTDRGNQPQHF. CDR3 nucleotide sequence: TGTGCCAGCAGTACCGACAGGGGGAATCAGCCCCAGCATTTT.

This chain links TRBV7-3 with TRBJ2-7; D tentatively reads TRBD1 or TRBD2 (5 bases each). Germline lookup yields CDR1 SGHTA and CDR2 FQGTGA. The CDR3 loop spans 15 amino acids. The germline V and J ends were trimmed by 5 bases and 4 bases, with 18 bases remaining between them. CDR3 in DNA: TGTGCCAGCAGCCCCGGGGCGGAGACAGTATACGAGCAGTACTTC. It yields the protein CASSPGAETVYEQYF.

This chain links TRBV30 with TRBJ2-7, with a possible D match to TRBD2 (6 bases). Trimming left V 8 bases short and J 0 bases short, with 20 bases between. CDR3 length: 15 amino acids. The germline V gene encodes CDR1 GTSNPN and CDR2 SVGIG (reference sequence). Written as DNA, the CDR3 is TGTGCCCGGGATGGTCCGGGAGCGAGCTCCTACGAGCAGTACTTC. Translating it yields CARDGPGASSYEQYF. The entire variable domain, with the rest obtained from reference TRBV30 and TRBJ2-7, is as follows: SQTIHQWPATLVQPVGSPLSLECTVEGTSNPNLYWYRQAAGRGLQLLFYSVGIGQISSEVPQNLSASRPQDRQFILSSKKLLLSDSGFYLCARDGPGASSYEQYFGPGTRLTVT.

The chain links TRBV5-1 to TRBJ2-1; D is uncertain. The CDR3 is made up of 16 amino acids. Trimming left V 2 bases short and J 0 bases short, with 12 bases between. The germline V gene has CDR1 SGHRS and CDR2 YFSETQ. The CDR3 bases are TGCGCCAGCAGCTTAGTTGGGTCCTACTCCTACAATGAGCAGTTCTTC. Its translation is CASSLVGSYSYNEQFF.

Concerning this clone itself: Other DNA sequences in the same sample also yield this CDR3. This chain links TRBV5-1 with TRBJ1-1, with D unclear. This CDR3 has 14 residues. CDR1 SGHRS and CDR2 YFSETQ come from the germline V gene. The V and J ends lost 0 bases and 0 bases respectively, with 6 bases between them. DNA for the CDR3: TGCGCCAGCAGCTTGGGAGCTCTGAACACTGAAGCTTTCTTT. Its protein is CASSLGALNTEAFF.

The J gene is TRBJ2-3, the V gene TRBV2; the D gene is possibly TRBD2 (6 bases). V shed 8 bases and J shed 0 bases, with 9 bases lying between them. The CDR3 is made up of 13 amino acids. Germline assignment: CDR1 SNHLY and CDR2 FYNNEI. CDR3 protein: CASVAESTDTQYF. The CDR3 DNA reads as TGTGCCAGCGTAGCGGAAAGCACAGATACGCAGTATTTT.

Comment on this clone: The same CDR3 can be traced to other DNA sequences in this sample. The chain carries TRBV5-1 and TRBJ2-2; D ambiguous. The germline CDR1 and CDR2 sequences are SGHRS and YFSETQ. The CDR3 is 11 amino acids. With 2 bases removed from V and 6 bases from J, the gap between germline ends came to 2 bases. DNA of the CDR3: TGCGCCAGCAGCTTTCCCGGGGAGCTGTTTTTT. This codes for CASSFPGELFF.

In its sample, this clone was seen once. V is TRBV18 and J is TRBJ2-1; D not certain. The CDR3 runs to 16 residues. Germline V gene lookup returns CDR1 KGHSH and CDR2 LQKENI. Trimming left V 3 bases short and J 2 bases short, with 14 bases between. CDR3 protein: CASSPQAPKTYNEQFF. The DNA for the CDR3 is TGTGCCAGCTCACCGCAGGCGCCCAAAACCTACAATGAGCAGTTCTTC.

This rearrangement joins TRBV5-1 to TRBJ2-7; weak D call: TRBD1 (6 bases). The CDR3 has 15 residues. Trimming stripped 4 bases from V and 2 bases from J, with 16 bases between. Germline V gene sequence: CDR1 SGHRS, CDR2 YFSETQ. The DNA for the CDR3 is TGCGCCAGCAGCCTGGGGGCGGCCAGCCCCTACGAGCAGTACTTC. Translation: CASSLGAASPYEQYF.

Written as DNA, the CDR3 is TGTGCCAGCAGTCTCTCCCGGGGGGATGGCTACACCTTC. As protein: CASSLSRGDGYTF. The chain is built from TRBV6-1 and TRBJ1-2, with a weak D call TRBD1 (5 bases). This CDR3 contains 13 residues. Looked up from germline, CDR1 is MNHNS and CDR2 is SASEGT. Trimming stripped 5 bases from V and 6 bases from J, with 13 bases between.

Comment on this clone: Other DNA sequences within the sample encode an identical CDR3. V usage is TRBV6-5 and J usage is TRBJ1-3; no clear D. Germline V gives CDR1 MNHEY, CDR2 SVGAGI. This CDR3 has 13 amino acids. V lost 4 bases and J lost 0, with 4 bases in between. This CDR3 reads CASSWTSGNTIYF. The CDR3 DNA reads TGTGCCAGCAGTTGGACCTCTGGAAACACCATATATTTT.

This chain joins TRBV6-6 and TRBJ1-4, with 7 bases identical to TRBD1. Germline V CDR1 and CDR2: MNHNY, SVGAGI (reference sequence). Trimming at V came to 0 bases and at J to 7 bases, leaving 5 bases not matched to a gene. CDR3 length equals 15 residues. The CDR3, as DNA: TGTGCCAGCAGTTACTCGTCACAGGGGACTGAAAAACTGTTTTTT. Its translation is CASSYSSQGTEKLFF.